This T cell receptor (beta chain) comes out of a study of metastatic and nonmetastatic thyroid tumors. Study summary: Malignant and benign thyroid patients had repertoires compared in peripheral blood and tumor or nodule tissue.

Authors' data handling: Between-group CDR3 differences, defined by clinicopathological status, yielded a distant-metastasis classifier for papillary thyroid cancer. TCRdb reanalyzed the PCR reads with MiXCR. These V and J calls originate from TCRdb's pipeline instead of the authors' own analysis. Of roughly 34,000 clones in the sample, roughly a third were seen once. CDR3 length: 12 amino acids. The junction had 1 base not matched to a gene; V was cut back by 5 bases and J by 6 bases. General study points: In blood and tumor, TCR beta diversity was reportedly significantly higher in malignant thyroid tumors than in benign nodules.

The table lists this clone with a few counts. Its antigen is not identified. The entire patient cohort was treatment-naive prior to thyroid surgery. The clonotype comes from a female donor with papillary thyroid cancer or a benign thyroid nodule (not recorded which). Some clones in this sample may be carry-over from other donors' samples. Sequenced input: tumor tissue. The rearrangement uses TRBV12-3 or TRBV12-4 and TRBJ1-1; 9 bases fit TRBD1. The CDR3 sequence is CASSRQGAEAFF. DNA for the CDR3: TGTGCCAGCAGTAGACAGGGGGCTGAAGCTTTCTTT.